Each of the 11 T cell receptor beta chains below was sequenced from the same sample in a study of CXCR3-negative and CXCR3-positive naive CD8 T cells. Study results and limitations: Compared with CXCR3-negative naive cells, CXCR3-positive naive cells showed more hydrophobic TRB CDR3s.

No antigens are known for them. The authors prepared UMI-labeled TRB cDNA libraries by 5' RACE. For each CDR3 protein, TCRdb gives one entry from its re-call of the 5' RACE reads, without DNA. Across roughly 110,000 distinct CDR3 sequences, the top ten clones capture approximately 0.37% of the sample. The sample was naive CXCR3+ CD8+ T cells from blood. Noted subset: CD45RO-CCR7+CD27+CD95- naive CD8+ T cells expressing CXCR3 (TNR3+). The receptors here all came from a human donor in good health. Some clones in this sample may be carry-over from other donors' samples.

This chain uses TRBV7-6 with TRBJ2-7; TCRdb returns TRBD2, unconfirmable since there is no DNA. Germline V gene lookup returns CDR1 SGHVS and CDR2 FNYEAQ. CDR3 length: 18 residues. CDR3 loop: CASSVNHIAGGITYEQYF. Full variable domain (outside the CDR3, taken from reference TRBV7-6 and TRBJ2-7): GAGVSQSPRYKVTKRGQDVALRCDPISGHVSLYWYRQALGQGPEFLTYFNYEAQQDKSGLPNDRFSAERPEGSISTLTIQRTEQRDSAMYRCASSVNHIAGGITYEQYFGPGTRLTVT.

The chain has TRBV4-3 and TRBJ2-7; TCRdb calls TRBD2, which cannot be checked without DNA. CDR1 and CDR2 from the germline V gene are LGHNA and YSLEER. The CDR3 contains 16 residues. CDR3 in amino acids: CASSQDSGTARYEQYF.

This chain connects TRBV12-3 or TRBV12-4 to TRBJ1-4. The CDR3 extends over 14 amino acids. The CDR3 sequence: CASSRLATNEKLFF.

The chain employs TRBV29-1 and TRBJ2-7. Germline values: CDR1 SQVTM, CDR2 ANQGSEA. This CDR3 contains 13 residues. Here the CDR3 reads CSVEGPYPYEQYF.

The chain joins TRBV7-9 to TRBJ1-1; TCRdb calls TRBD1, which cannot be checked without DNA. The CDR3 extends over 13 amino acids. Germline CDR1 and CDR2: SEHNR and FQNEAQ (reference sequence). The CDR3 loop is CASSELTGDEAFF.

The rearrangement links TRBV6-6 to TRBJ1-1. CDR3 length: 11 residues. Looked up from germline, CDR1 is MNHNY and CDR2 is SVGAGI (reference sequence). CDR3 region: CASIWATEAFF.

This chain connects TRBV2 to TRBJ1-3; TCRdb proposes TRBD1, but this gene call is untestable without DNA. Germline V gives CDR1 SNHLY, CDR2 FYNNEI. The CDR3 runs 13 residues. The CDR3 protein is CASSEARGDTIYF.

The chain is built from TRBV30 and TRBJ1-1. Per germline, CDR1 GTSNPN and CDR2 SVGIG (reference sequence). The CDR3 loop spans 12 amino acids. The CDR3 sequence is CAWSGPYTEAFF. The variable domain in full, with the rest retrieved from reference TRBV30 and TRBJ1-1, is SQTIHQWPATLVQPVGSPLSLECTVEGTSNPNLYWYRQAAGRGLQLLFYSVGIGQISSEVPQNLSASRPQDRQFILSSKKLLLSDSGFYLCAWSGPYTEAFFGQGTRLTVV.

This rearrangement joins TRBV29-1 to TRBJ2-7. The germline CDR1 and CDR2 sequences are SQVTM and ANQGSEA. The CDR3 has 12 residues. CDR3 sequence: CSVEEPNYEQYF.

The CDR3 region is CASSFSYIGTDTQYF. The rearrangement uses TRBV7-2 and TRBJ2-3. Germline loops: CDR1 SGHTA, CDR2 FQGNSA. CDR3 length: 15 amino acids.

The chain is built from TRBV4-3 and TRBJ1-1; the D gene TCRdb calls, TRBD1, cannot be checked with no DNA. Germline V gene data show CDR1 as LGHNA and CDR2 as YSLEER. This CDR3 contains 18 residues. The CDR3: CASSQDGTLQGPNTEAFF.